This TCR beta chain comes out of a study of regulatory T cells in long-lasting Graves disease. In building TCR beta libraries, iRepertoire HTBI primers were used together with Arm-PCR of CDR3 regions. TCRdb re-analysed the multiplex PCR reads in MiXCR, keeping a single row per CDR3 protein. This table has 400,000 to 500,000 distinct CDR3 sequences, roughly 15% appearing once. This clonotype was found many times. Trimming left V 3 bases short and J 4 bases short, with 6 bases between. This CDR3 comprises 12 residues. Germline values: CDR1 ENHRY, CDR2 SYGVKD. The time point was: newly diagnosed GD, antithyroid drugs for less than 3 months. Preparation of the TCR library used RNA extracted from PBMCs. The same specimen was also included in a second study, on T cells in Graves' hyperthyroidism and ophthalmopathy.

Specimen: peripheral blood mononuclear cells (PBMCs), collected at new diagnosis, from a patient treated with antithyroid drugs. This sequence originates from a woman aged 45-60 years with Graves disease. This chain links TRBV10-3 with TRBJ2-5, with D hard to call. CDR3 amino acids: CAISEGVETQYF. The DNA of the CDR3 is TGTGCCATCAGTGAAGGTGTAGAGACCCAGTACTTC.